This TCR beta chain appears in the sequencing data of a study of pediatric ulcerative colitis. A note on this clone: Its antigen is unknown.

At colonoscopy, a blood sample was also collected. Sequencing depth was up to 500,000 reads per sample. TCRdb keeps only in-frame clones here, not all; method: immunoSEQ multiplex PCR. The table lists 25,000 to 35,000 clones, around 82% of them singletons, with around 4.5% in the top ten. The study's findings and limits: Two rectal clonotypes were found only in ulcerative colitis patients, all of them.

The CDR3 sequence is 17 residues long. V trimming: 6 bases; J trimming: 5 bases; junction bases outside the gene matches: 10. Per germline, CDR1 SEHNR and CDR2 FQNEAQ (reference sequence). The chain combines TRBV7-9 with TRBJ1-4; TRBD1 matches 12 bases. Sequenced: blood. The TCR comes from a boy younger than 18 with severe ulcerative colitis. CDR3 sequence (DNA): TGTGCCAGCAGTACCTCAACCGGGACAGGGGGCAATGAAAAACTGTTTTTT. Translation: CASSTSTGTGGNEKLFF.